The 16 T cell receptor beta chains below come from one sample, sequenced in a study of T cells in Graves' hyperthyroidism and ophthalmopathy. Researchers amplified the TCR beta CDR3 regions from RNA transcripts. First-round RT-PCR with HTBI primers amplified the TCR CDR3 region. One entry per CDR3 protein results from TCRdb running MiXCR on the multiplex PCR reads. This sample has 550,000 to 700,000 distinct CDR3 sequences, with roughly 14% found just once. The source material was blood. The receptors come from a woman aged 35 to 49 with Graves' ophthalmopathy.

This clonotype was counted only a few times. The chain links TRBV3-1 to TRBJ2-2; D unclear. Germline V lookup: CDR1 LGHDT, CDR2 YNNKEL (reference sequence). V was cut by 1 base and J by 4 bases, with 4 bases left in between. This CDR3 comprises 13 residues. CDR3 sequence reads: CASSQVLTGELFF. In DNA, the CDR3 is TGTGCCAGCAGCCAAGTGCTCACCGGGGAGCTGTTTTTT.

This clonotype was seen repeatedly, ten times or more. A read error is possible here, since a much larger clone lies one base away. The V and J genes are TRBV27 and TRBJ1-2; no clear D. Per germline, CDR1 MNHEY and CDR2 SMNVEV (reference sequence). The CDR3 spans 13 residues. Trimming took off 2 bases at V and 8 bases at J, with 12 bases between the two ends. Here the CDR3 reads CASSLISRLGYTF. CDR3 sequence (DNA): TGTGCCAGCAGTTTAATCTCAAGGCTCGGCTACACCTTC.

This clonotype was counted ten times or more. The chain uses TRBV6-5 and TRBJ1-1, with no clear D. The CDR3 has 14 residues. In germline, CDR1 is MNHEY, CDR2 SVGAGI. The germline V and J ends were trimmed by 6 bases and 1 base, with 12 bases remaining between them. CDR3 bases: TGTGCCAGCAGCTCTCGGTTGGGGAACACTGAAGCTTTCTTT. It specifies CASSSRLGNTEAFF.

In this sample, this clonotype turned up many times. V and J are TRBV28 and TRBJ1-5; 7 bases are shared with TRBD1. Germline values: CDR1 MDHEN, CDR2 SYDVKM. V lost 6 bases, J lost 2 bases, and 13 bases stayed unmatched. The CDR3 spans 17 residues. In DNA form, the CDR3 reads TGTGCCAGCAGCTCCTCGGGTACTACAGGGGGCAATCAGCCCCAGCATTTT. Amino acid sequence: CASSSSGTTGGNQPQHF.

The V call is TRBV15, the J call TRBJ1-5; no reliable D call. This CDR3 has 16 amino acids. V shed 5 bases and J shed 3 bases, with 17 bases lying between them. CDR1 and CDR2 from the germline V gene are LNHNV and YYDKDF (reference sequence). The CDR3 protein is CATSDSGRGSNQPQHF. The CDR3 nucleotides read TGTGCCACCAGCGATAGTGGGAGAGGGTCCAATCAGCCCCAGCATTTT.

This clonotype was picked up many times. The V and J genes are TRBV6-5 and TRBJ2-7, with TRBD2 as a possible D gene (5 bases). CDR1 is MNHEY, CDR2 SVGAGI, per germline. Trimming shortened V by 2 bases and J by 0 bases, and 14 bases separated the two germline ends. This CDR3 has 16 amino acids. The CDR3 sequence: CASSYSDAGLSYEQYF. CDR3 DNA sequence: TGTGCCAGCAGTTACAGTGACGCAGGACTCTCCTACGAGCAGTACTTC.

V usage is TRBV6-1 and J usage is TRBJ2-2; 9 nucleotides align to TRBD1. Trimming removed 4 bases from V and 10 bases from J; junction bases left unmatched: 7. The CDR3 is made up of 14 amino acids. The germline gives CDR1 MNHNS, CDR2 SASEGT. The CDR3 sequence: CASSVGTGSEELFF. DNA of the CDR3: TGTGCCAGCAGTGTCGGGACAGGGTCAGAGGAGCTGTTTTTT.

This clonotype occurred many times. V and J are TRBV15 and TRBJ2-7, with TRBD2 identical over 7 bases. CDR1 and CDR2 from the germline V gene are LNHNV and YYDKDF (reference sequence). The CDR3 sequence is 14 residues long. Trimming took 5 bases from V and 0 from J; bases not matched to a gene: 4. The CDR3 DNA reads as TGTGCCACCAGCCGTCGGGGGGTCTCCTACGAGCAGTACTTC. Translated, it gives CATSRRGVSYEQYF.

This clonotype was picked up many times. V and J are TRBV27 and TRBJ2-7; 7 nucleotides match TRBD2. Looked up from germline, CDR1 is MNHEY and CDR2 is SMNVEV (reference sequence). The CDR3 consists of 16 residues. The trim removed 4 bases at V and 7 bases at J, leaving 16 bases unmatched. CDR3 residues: CASSSRLAVMGLEQYF. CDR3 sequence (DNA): TGTGCCAGCAGTTCTCGACTAGCCGTAATGGGATTAGAGCAGTACTTC.

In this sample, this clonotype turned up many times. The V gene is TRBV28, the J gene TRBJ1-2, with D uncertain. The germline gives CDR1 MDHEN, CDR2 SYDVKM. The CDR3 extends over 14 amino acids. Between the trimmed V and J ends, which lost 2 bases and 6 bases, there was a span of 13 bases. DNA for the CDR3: TGTGCCAGCAGTTTAGATGCGACCCCCCATGGCTACACCTTC. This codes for CASSLDATPHGYTF.

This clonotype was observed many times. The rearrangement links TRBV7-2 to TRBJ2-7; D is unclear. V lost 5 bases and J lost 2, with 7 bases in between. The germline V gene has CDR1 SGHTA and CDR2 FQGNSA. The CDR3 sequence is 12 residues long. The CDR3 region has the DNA TGTGCCAGCAGCCCCCAGGCCTACGAGCAGTACTTC. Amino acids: CASSPQAYEQYF.

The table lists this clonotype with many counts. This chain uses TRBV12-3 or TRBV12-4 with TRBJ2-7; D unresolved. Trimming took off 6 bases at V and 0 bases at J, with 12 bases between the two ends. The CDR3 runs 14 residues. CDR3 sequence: CASRPTAISYEQYF. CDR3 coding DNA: TGTGCCAGCAGGCCAACAGCGATCTCCTACGAGCAGTACTTC.

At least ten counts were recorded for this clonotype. The CDR3 here is CASSPRTAYQETQYF. DNA for the CDR3: TGTGCCAGCAGCCCCCGGACAGCGTACCAAGAGACCCAGTACTTC. V gene TRBV7-9 combines with J gene TRBJ2-5; D is perhaps TRBD1 (6 bases). The CDR3 length is 15 residues. V lost 5 bases and J 0 bases, leaving 13 bases between the germline ends. Germline values: CDR1 SEHNR, CDR2 FQNEAQ (reference sequence).

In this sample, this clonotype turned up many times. This CDR3 is CASSLGGTENYEQYF. The DNA for the CDR3 is TGTGCCAGCAGTTTGGGGGGGACAGAAAACTACGAGCAGTACTTC. The chain combines TRBV28 with TRBJ2-7, with D perhaps given as TRBD1 or TRBD2 (7 bases each). CDR1 MDHEN and CDR2 SYDVKM come from the germline V gene. The ends were cut back, 3 bases at V and 3 bases at J, with 15 bases in the middle. This CDR3 spans 15 amino acids.

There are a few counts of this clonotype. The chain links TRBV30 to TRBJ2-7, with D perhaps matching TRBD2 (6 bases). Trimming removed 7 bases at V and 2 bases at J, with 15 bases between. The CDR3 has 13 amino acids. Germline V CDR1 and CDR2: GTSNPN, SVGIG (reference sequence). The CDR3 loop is CASAGGGAYEQYF. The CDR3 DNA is TGTGCCTCGGCGGGCGGAGGGGCCTACGAGCAGTACTTC.

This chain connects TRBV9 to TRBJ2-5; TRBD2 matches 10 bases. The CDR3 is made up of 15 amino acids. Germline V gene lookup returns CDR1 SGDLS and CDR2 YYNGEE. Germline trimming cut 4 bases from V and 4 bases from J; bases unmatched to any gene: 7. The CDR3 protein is CASSQGSGRAETQYF. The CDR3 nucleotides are TGTGCCAGCAGCCAAGGGAGCGGGAGGGCAGAGACCCAGTACTTC.